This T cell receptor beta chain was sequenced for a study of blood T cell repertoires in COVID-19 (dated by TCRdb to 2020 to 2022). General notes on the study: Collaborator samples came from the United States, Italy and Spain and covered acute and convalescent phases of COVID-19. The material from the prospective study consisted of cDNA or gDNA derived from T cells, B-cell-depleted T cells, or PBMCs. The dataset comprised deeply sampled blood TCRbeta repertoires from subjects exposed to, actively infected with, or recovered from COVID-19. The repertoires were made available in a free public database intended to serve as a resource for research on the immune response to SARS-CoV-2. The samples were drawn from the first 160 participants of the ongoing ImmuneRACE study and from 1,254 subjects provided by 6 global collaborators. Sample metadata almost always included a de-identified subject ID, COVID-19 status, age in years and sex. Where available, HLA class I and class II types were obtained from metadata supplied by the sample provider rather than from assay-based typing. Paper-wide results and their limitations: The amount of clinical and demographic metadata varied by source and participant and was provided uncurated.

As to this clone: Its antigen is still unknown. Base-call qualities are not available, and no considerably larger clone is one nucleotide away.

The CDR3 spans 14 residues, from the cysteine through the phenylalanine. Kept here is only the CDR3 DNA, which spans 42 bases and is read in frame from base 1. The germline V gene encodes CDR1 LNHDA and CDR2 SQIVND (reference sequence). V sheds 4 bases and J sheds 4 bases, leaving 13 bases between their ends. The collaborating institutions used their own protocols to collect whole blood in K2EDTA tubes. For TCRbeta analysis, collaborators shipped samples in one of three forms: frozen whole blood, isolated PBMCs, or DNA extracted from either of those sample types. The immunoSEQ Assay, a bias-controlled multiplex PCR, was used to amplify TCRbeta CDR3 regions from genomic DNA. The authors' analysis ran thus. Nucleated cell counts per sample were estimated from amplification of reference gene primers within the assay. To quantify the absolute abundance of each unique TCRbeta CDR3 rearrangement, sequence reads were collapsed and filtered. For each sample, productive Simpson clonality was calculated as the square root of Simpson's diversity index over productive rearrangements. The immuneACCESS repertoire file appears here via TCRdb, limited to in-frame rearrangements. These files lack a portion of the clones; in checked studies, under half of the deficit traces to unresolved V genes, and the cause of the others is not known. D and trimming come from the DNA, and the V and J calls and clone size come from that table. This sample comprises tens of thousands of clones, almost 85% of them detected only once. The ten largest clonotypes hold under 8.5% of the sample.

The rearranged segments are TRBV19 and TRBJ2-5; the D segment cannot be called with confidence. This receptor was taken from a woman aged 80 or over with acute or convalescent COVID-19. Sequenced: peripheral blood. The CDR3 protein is CASSTPGRRETQYF. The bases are TGTGCCAGTAGTACCCCCGGCCGGAGAGAGACCCAGTACTTC.